Described below is a single T cell receptor beta chain sequence and its context. This clonotype turned up a few times. Which antigen it targets is not known. Qualities for individual bases were not recorded, and no much larger clone is one base off. From the cysteine through the phenylalanine, the CDR3 covers 17 amino acids. The read is trimmed to its CDR3 DNA, 51 bases read in frame from base 1. Trimming takes 0 bases off V and 1 base off J; junction bases not matched to a gene: 3. The CDR1 and CDR2 encoded by the germline V gene are SGHRS and YFSETQ. Libraries were built with PCR. Data came from an Illumina HiSeq 2500. TCR libraries were prepared with molecular barcoding, using unique molecular identifiers to normalize TCRbeta repertoire quantification. Starting from the raw public reads, TCRdb applied fastp trimming at Q25, assembled clones with MiXCR and retained in-frame beta chains. When rows share a CDR3 protein, they turn into one entry using the most common DNA and genes. Here the sample has 700,000 or so distinct CDR3 sequences; around 13% occur a single time. The ten largest clones capture 0.79% of the sample.

The data belong to a study of T-cell reconstitution after alpha-beta-depleted transplantation in children (dated by TCRdb to the mid-2010s). Study-level background: Using TCR repertoire profiling, the study quantitatively followed how T-cell immune reconstitution unfolded in children after TCRalphabeta/CD19-depleted allogeneic hematopoietic cell transplantation. Results the study describes overall, beyond this receptor: The frequencies of hyperexpanded clones fell over the following months, and after one year, T-cell counts and TCRbeta diversity were mostly attributed to newly produced T cells. The apparently early recovery of alphabetaT-cell counts about two months after transplant reportedly depended on only several hundred rapidly expanded clones that came from non-depleted graft cells. In some patients, the high TCRbeta diversity seen at day 60 was put down to recipient T cells and intrathymic progenitors that had survived conditioning.

The treatment or condition label, as the study defines it: allogeneic hematopoietic cell transplantation with graft depleted of TCRalphabeta T cells and CD19 B cells. The transplant recipients were children given TCRalphabeta/CD19-depleted allogeneic hematopoietic cell grafts. The rearrangement joined TRBV5-1 to TRBJ2-7; the junction holds 14 bases that match TRBD2. The TCR was taken from a girl aged 2 to 10 with congenital amegakaryocytic thrombocytopenia, due to receive a stem cell transplant. The source was PBMCs, collected before TCRalphabeta/CD19-depleted stem cell transplant. The DNA sequence reads TGCGCCAGCAGCTTGGGACTAGCGGGAGGGCCTTCCTACGAGCAGTACTTC. This yields the protein CASSLGLAGGPSYEQYF.